This TCR beta chain comes out of a study of T-cell memory formation after mild COVID-19. Study-wide context: Most TCR clusters belonged to a single donor.

This clonotype was counted a few times. Its matching antigen is unknown. Study observations and caveats: CD4+ contracting clones were found mainly in CM and EM, and CD8+ ones in EMRA. SARS-CoV-2 specificity was not confirmed for second-wave clones peaking on day 37.

TCRdb recomputed calls from the 5' RACE reads with MiXCR, one row per CDR3 protein. The sample holds approximately 400,000 distinct CDR3 sequences, approximately 25% seen once. Germline V lookup: CDR1 LGHDT, CDR2 YNNKEL (reference sequence). This CDR3 spans 13 amino acids. The V end was cut by 7 bases, the J end by 1 base, with 9 bases between. The specimen sequenced was PBMCs or a T cell subset sorted from them (not recorded which). The genes are TRBV3-1 and TRBJ2-3; maybe TRBD2 (7 bases). The receptor comes from an adult woman who had mild COVID-19 (a few samples of this study predate the infection). Cell type and time point are not known. CDR3 in amino acids: CASTGGGTDTQYF. The CDR3 nucleotides are TGTGCCAGCACGGGGGGCGGCACAGATACGCAGTATTTT.